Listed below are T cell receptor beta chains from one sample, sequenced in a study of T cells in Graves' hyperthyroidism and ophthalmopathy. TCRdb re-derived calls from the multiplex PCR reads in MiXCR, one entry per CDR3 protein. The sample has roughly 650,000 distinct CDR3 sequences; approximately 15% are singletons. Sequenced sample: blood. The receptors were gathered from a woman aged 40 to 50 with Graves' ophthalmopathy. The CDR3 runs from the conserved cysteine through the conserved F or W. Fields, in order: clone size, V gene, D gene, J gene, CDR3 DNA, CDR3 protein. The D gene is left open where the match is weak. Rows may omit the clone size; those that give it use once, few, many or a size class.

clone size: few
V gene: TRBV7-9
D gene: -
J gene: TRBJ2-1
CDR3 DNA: TGTGCCAGCGGCTTGGGGGATGAGCAGTTCTTC
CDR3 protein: CASGLGDEQFF

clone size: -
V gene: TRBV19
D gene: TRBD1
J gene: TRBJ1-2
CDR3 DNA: TGTGCCAGTATCGGACAAGTAACCGGGACAGGGAACGATGGCTACACCTTC
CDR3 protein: CASIGQVTGTGNDGYTF

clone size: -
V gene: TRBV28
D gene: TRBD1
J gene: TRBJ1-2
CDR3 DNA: TGTGCCAGCAGACGGACAGGGGCGGGAGGCTACACCTTC
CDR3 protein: CASRRTGAGGYTF

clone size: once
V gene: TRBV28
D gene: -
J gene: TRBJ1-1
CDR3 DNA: TGTGCCAGCAGTCCCGGGTCCCAGGGGAACACTGAAGCTTTCTTT
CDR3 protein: CASSPGSQGNTEAFF

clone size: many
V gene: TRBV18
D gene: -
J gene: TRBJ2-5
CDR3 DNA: TGTGCCAGCTCACAGGCGAGCACACAAGAGACCCAGTACTTC
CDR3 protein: CASSQASTQETQYF

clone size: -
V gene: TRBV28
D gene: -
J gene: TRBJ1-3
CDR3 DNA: TGTGCCAGCAGTCCCAGGGGACCTGGAAACACCATATATTTT
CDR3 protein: CASSPRGPGNTIYF

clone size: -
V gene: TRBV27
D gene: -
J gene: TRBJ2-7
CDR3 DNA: TGTGCCAGCAGAATACAGGGTCCCTACGAGCAGTACTTC
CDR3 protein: CASRIQGPYEQYF

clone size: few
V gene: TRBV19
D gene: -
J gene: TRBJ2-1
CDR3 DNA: TGTGCCAGTAGGATAGCGGACAGCTCCTACAATGAGCAGTTCTTC
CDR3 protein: CASRIADSSYNEQFF

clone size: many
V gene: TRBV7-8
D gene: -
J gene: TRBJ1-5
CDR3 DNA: TGTGCCAGCAGTTCAGGATATAGCAATCAGCCCCAGCATTTT
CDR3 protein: CASSSGYSNQPQHF

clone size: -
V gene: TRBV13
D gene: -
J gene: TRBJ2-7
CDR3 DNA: TGTGCCAGCAGCTTACGCGGGGTTGGCGAGCAGTACTTC
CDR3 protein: CASSLRGVGEQYF

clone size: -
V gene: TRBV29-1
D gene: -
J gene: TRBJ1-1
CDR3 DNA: TGCAGCGTTGCTCAAAGCGGCAGGGCTTTCTTT
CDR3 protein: CSVAQSGRAFF

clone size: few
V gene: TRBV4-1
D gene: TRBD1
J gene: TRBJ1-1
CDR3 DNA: TGCGCCAGCAGTCATAACGGACAGGGAGGCACTGAAGCTTTCTTT
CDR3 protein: CASSHNGQGGTEAFF

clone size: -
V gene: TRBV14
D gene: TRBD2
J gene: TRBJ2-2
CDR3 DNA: TGTGCCAGCAGCCAAGATGCACTAGCGGGAGGTTTCGGGGAGCTGTTTTTT
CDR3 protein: CASSQDALAGGFGELFF

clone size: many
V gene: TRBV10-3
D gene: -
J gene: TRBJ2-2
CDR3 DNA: TGTGCCATCAGTGACAGAGGATCGAACACCGGGGAGCTGTTTTTT
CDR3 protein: CAISDRGSNTGELFF

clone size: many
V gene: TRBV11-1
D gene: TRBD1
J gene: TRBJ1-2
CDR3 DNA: TGTGCCAGCAGCATCACAGGGGAGTCGAACTATGGCTACACCTTC
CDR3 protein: CASSITGESNYGYTF

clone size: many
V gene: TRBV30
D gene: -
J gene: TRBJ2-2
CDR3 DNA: TGTGCCTGGAGGGCGACAGCGAACACCGGGGAGCTGTTTTTT
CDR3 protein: CAWRATANTGELFF

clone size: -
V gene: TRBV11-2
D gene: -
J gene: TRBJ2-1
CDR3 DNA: TGTGCCAGTACACCGAGAGAGTCCGGACTGAGCTCCTACAATGAGCAGTTCTTC
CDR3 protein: CASTPRESGLSSYNEQFF

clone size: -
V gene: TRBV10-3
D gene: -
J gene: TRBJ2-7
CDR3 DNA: TGTGCCATCAGTGAGACAGGTAGCTCCTACGAGCAGTACTTC
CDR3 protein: CAISETGSSYEQYF

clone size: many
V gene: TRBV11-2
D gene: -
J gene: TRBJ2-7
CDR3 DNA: TGTGCCAGCAGCCAGAGCTGGAGCTACGAGCAGTACTTC
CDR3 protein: CASSQSWSYEQYF

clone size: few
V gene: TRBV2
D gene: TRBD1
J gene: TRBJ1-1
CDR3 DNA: TGTGCCAGCAGCCCAGCAGGGGGCCCCCTCACTGAAGCTTTCTTT
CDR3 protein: CASSPAGGPLTEAFF

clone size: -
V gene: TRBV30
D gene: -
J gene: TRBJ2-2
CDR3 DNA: TGTGCCTGGAGTACGTTGCCCCCGGGGGACACCGGGGAGCTGTTTTTT
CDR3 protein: CAWSTLPPGDTGELFF

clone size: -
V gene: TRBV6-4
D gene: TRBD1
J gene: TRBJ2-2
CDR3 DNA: TGTGCCAGCAGGACAGGGGGCTCGGGCACCGGGGAGCTGTTTTTT
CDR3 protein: CASRTGGSGTGELFF

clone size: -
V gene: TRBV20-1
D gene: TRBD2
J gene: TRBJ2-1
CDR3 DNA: TGCAGTGCTGGGGATGCAGCGGGGGGGGATGAGCAGTTCTTC
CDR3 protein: CSAGDAAGGDEQFF

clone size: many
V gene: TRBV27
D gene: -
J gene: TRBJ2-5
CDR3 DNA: TGTGCCAGCAGTTTATCTGGGGTGGGTGTCGAGACCCAGTACTTC
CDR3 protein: CASSLSGVGVETQYF